The 21 T cell receptor beta chains listed next were all sequenced from one sample in a study of T-cell reconstitution after alpha-beta-depleted transplantation in children. Unique molecular identifiers were incorporated into the prepared TCRbeta library. TCRdb processed the PCR reads anew with MiXCR; each CDR3 protein has one entry. The sample consists of approximately 490,000 distinct CDR3 sequences, around 12% of them appearing once. Sequencing used PBMCs from the stem cell graft donor, obtained from the stem cell graft. The receptors come from a human donor who donated a stem cell graft to a child with combined immunodeficiency.

This clonotype was detected a few times. The rearrangement joins TRBV7-9 to TRBJ2-3; no definite D call. Trimming removed 1 base from V and 9 bases from J, with 8 bases in between. CDR3 size: 12 residues. The germline gives CDR1 SEHNR, CDR2 FQNEAQ (reference sequence). CDR3 residues: CASSLDDLTQYF. The CDR3 nucleotides read TGTGCCAGCAGCTTAGATGACCTGACGCAGTATTTT.

This rearrangement joins TRBV5-1 to TRBJ2-7; 8 positions match TRBD1. The V segment lost 4 bases and the J segment 3 bases; nucleotides outside the gene matches: 9. Germline V CDR1 and CDR2: SGHRS, YFSETQ. This CDR3 has 15 residues. The CDR3, as DNA: TGCGCCAGCAGCAAAGGGACAGGTTGGGACTACGAGCAGTACTTC. It specifies CASSKGTGWDYEQYF.

The CDR3 loop is CASSVEQAVYNEQFF. CDR3 bases: TGTGCCAGCAGCGTAGAACAGGCGGTCTACAATGAGCAGTTCTTC. The rearrangement joins TRBV9 to TRBJ2-1; maybe TRBD1 (5 bases). There are 15 residues in the CDR3. The V and J ends lost 0 bases and 3 bases respectively, with 10 bases between them. The germline V gene has CDR1 SGDLS and CDR2 YYNGEE.

This chain links TRBV29-1 with TRBJ1-5; D is possibly TRBD1 (5 bases). The CDR3 is made up of 16 amino acids. Trimming took 4 bases from V and 6 from J, leaving 22 bases between them. Germline assignment: CDR1 SQVTM and CDR2 ANQGSEA. The CDR3 spells CSVVSQFRVPGQPQHF. CDR3 DNA: TGCAGCGTTGTATCCCAGTTCAGGGTTCCAGGTCAGCCCCAGCATTTT.

The sample holds a few counts of this clonotype. This chain joins TRBV30 and TRBJ2-7, with D perhaps assigned TRBD1 or TRBD2 (5 bases each). The germline V gene has CDR1 GTSNPN and CDR2 SVGIG (reference sequence). This CDR3 contains 13 residues. Trimming took off 2 bases at V and 0 bases at J, with 8 bases between the two ends. The CDR3 loop is CAWSRDLSYEQYF. In DNA form, the CDR3 reads TGTGCCTGGAGTAGGGACCTCTCCTACGAGCAGTACTTC.

The chain links TRBV14 to TRBJ2-3; a possible D gene is TRBD2 (6 bases). Germline V gene lookup returns CDR1 SGHDN and CDR2 FVKESK. The CDR3 loop spans 16 amino acids. Trimming left V 3 bases short and J 3 bases short, with 16 bases between. Here the CDR3 DNA reads TGTGCCAGCAGCCACCGCGGGGCAGGGTGGACAGATACGCAGTATTTT. Translation gives CASSHRGAGWTDTQYF.

This clonotype was observed a handful of times. This chain joins TRBV12-3 or TRBV12-4 and TRBJ1-2; weak D call: TRBD1 (6 bases). CDR3 length equals 14 residues. Trimming cost V 3 bases and J 2 bases, with 10 bases left between them. This CDR3 is CASSFWGGNYGYTF. The CDR3 DNA reads as TGTGCCAGCAGTTTTTGGGGGGGCAACTATGGCTACACCTTC.

Many counts were recorded for this clonotype. V and J are TRBV24-1 and TRBJ2-3, with 9 bases lining up with TRBD1. The length of the CDR3 is 18 residues. Germline trimming cut 4 bases from V and 1 base from J; bases unmatched to any gene: 11. Germline V gene lookup returns CDR1 KGHDR and CDR2 SFDVKD. This CDR3 is CATSESTTGGPGTDTQYF. CDR3 nucleotide sequence: TGTGCCACCAGTGAGTCGACTACAGGGGGCCCTGGCACAGATACGCAGTATTTT.

V gene TRBV30 combines with J gene TRBJ2-5, with TRBD1 matching over 7 bases. The ends lost 8 bases at V and 5 bases at J; junction bases unmatched: 14. Per the germline V gene, CDR1 is GTSNPN and CDR2 is SVGIG (reference sequence). The CDR3 totals 14 residues. The CDR3 is CARQSGTAGETQYF. CDR3 nucleotide sequence: TGTGCCAGACAATCCGGGACAGCTGGTGAGACCCAGTACTTC.

The chain uses TRBV12-3 or TRBV12-4 and TRBJ2-7; no firm D call. This CDR3 has 11 amino acids. The V and J ends lost 5 bases and 9 bases respectively, with 11 bases between them. The CDR3 DNA reads TGTGCCAGCAGTATCCGTGCCCTGCAGTACTTC. Its protein is CASSIRALQYF.

This clonotype was picked up many times. The rearrangement uses TRBV28 and TRBJ2-1; D perhaps matches TRBD1 (6 bases). CDR3 length: 14 residues. Germline values: CDR1 MDHEN, CDR2 SYDVKM. V was cut by 4 bases and J by 2 bases, with 9 bases left in between. The CDR3 is CASSSAGAYNEQFF. CDR3 nucleotide sequence: TGTGCCAGCAGTTCCGCAGGGGCCTACAATGAGCAGTTCTTC.

This clonotype showed up many times. The V call is TRBV20-1, the J call TRBJ2-7; D could derive from TRBD1 or TRBD2 (5 bases each). CDR1 and CDR2 (germline): DFQATT, SNEGSKA (reference sequence). V was cut by 5 bases and J by 4 bases, with 18 bases left in between. The CDR3 totals 14 residues. The CDR3 DNA follows: TGCAGTGCTTCCTTATCCGGGACCGCATACGAGCAGTACTTC. This translates into CSASLSGTAYEQYF.

This clonotype was detected many times. V and J are TRBV29-1 and TRBJ2-1; D unclear. Germline CDR1 is SQVTM and CDR2 is ANQGSEA. Trimming removed 1 base at V and 4 bases at J, with 17 bases between. The CDR3 sequence is 16 residues long. As DNA, the CDR3 is TGCAGCGTTGAAGGGTTATACAGAGAGAGTTACAATGAGCAGTTCTTC. This encodes CSVEGLYRESYNEQFF.

There are a few counts of this clonotype. The rearrangement uses TRBV7-2 and TRBJ2-1, with 7 positions matching TRBD2. CDR3 length equals 15 residues. V was pared by 1 base and J by 10 bases, with 10 bases of the junction left unmatched. Germline CDR1 reads SGHTA; CDR2 reads FQGNSA. CDR3 DNA: TGTGCCAGCAGCTTAGAGCCTAGCGGAACGGGGGAGCAGTTCTTC. This codes for CASSLEPSGTGEQFF.

The genes are TRBV12-3 or TRBV12-4 and TRBJ2-7; TRBD2 matches 13 bases. J was trimmed by 2 bases and V by 6 bases; bases with no gene match: 4. CDR3 length: 15 amino acids. The CDR3 loop is CASRAGTSGTYEQYF. CDR3 sequence (DNA): TGTGCCAGCAGAGCCGGGACTAGCGGGACCTACGAGCAGTACTTC.

This clonotype was counted at least ten times. The V gene is TRBV5-1, the J gene TRBJ2-7, with a tentative D call TRBD2 (5 bases). This CDR3 has 13 amino acids. Germline loops: CDR1 SGHRS, CDR2 YFSETQ. The V and J ends lost 4 bases and 4 bases respectively, with 12 bases between them. CDR3 residues: CASSLGDLYEQYF. For the CDR3, the DNA is TGCGCCAGCAGCCTGGGAGATTTGTACGAGCAGTACTTC.

The genes are TRBV4-3 and TRBJ1-2; 8 positions match TRBD1. The CDR3 extends over 15 amino acids. Trimming at V came to 4 bases and at J to 4 bases, leaving 8 bases not matched to a gene. Per the germline V gene, CDR1 is LGHNA and CDR2 is YSLEER. CDR3 coding DNA: TGCGCCAGCAGCCCAATACAGGGGGACGTCTATGGCTACACCTTC. Translation: CASSPIQGDVYGYTF.

This clonotype was picked up many times. V usage is TRBV12-3 or TRBV12-4 and J usage is TRBJ2-2, with 7 bases that match TRBD1. The ends lost 3 bases at V and 6 bases at J; junction bases unmatched: 7. The CDR3 runs to 15 residues. In nucleotides, the CDR3 is TGTGCCAGCAGTTTGTTGGGCGGACAGGCCGGGGAGCTGTTTTTT. Its protein is CASSLLGGQAGELFF.

This clonotype was seen many times. The chain uses TRBV10-3 and TRBJ2-7; a possible D gene is TRBD1 (5 bases). The V and J ends lost 7 bases and 2 bases respectively, with 12 bases between them. Per germline, CDR1 ENHRY and CDR2 SYGVKD. The CDR3 runs to 13 residues. The CDR3 spells CAINEGQTYEQYF. CDR3 DNA sequence: TGTGCCATCAATGAAGGACAAACCTACGAGCAGTACTTC.

This clonotype turned up a few times. This chain uses TRBV13 with TRBJ2-7; no definite D call. This CDR3 region has 15 residues. Germline V CDR1 and CDR2: PRHDT, FYEKMQ (reference sequence). V shed 4 bases and J shed 2 bases, with 15 bases lying between them. DNA of the CDR3: TGTGCCAGCAGCTCGAAAGCGCGTAGTACCTACGAGCAGTACTTC. Translated, it gives CASSSKARSTYEQYF.

This clonotype was counted a few times. CDR3 sequence: CASSFAGGRSPLHF. The CDR3 bases are TGTGCCAGCAGTTTTGCGGGGGGCCGGTCACCCCTCCACTTT. The chain couples TRBV12-3 or TRBV12-4 to TRBJ1-6, with D maybe TRBD1 (6 bases). V lost 3 bases and J lost 10, with 13 bases in between. This CDR3 contains 14 residues.